This TCR beta chain was recorded in a study of T-cell reconstitution after alpha-beta-depleted transplantation in children. The study's findings and limits: There were reportedly several hundred expanded graft clones from which alpha-beta T cells came about two months after transplant. Newly generated T cells supplied most T-cell counts and diversity one year post-transplant.

Preparation of the TCRbeta library involved a method that used unique molecular identifiers. Each CDR3 protein gets one entry after TCRdb re-called the PCR reads with MiXCR. The sample yields about 200,000 distinct CDR3 sequences, roughly 6.3% seen once. The V and J ends lost 3 bases and 4 bases respectively, with 9 bases between them. The CDR3 is 12 residues long. Germline V lookup: CDR1 SQVTM, CDR2 ANQGSEA. This clonotype was counted at least ten times. Its antigen is undetermined. V gene TRBV29-1 combines with J gene TRBJ1-2, with D unresolved. The source was PBMCs, collected before TCRalphabeta/CD19-depleted stem cell transplant. The clonotype originates from a girl under three years old with combined immunodeficiency, due to receive a stem cell transplant. DNA for the CDR3: TGCAGCGTTGACAGGACCCCCTATGGCTACACCTTC. As protein: CSVDRTPYGYTF.